These 18 T cell receptor beta chains came from one sample sequenced in a study of blood T cell repertoires in COVID-19. The assay was immunoSEQ multiplex PCR, and TCRdb's table has in-frame clones only and misses some. Among 320,000 or so clones listed, about 90% were seen once. Sequenced sample: PBMCs or T cells enriched from blood (not recorded which). The origin of the receptors is a woman between 25 and 40 years old who had recovered from COVID-19.

The gene calls are TRBV30 and TRBJ2-3; no firm D call. The V end lost 3 bases, the J end lost 5 bases, and 9 bases lay between the germline ends. The germline gives CDR1 GTSNPN, CDR2 SVGIG (reference sequence). The CDR3 is 12 amino acids. The CDR3 DNA reads as TGTGCCTGGAGCCAAATGCGAGATACGCAGTATTTT. Translated: CAWSQMRDTQYF. The full variable domain, in which reference TRBV30 and TRBJ2-3 provide the parts outside the CDR3, is SQTIHQWPATLVQPVGSPLSLECTVEGTSNPNLYWYRQAAGRGLQLLFYSVGIGQISSEVPQNLSASRPQDRQFILSSKKLLLSDSGFYLCAWSQMRDTQYFGPGTRLTVL.

V and J are TRBV28 and TRBJ2-1; 7 nucleotides align to TRBD1. Trimming at V came to 6 bases and at J to 5 bases, leaving 4 bases not matched to a gene. The CDR3 sequence is 13 residues long. In germline, CDR1 is MDHEN, CDR2 SYDVKM. CDR3 sequence reads: CASRSTGNNEQFF. The CDR3 DNA reads TGTGCCAGCAGGTCGACAGGGAACAATGAGCAGTTCTTC.

The genes are TRBV19 and TRBJ1-6, with 9 nucleotides matching TRBD1. Germline CDR1 reads LNHDA; CDR2 reads SQIVND (reference sequence). Losses at the gene ends were 4 bases for V and 9 bases for J; bases not matched to a gene: 7. This CDR3 region has 15 residues. CDR3: CASSTGTGTASPLHF. In DNA, the CDR3 is TGTGCCAGTAGTACCGGGACAGGGACGGCTTCACCCCTCCACTTT.

The chain couples TRBV20-1 to TRBJ1-1; the D gene is possibly TRBD1 (5 bases). Germline lookup yields CDR1 DFQATT and CDR2 SNEGSKA (reference sequence). The CDR3 is 10 residues long. V was shortened by 5 bases and J by 5 bases, with 6 bases between the two germline ends. The CDR3 loop reads CSAGGTEAFF. CDR3 nucleotides: TGCAGTGCTGGGGGGACTGAAGCTTTCTTT.

This clone showed up just a few times. The genes are TRBV28 and TRBJ1-2, with TRBD1 matching over 11 bases. The CDR3 extends over 15 amino acids. Germline V gene data show CDR1 as MDHEN and CDR2 as SYDVKM. The V segment lost 11 bases and the J segment 6 bases; nucleotides outside the gene matches: 14. The CDR3 region is CALRNLGTGGDGYTF. The CDR3 DNA is TGTGCCCTCCGCAACCTCGGGACAGGGGGGGATGGCTACACCTTC.

This chain joins TRBV7-9 and TRBJ1-2, with a weak D call TRBD1 (5 bases). Per the germline V gene, CDR1 is SEHNR and CDR2 is FQNEAQ (reference sequence). This CDR3 has 15 residues. Trimming took off 5 bases at V and 7 bases at J, with 20 bases between the two ends. The CDR3 sequence is CASSPQLGGVGGYTF. For the CDR3, the DNA is TGTGCCAGCAGCCCACAATTGGGAGGGGTAGGTGGCTACACCTTC.

The chain recombines TRBV9 with TRBJ2-2; TRBD2 matches at 8 bases. After removal of 4 bases from V and 0 bases from J, the junction contained 5 bases not matched to a gene. The V gene's germline CDR1 is SGDLS and CDR2 YYNGEE. CDR3 length equals 16 residues. CDR3 sequence: CASSPRGGANTGELFF. As DNA, the CDR3 is TGTGCCAGCAGCCCCCGGGGGGGAGCGAACACCGGGGAGCTGTTTTTT.

The rearrangement links TRBV27 to TRBJ1-6, with D maybe TRBD1 (5 bases). Germline values: CDR1 MNHEY, CDR2 SMNVEV (reference sequence). The CDR3 loop spans 16 amino acids. Trimming pared 7 bases from V and 1 base from J, leaving 14 bases between. The CDR3 region has the DNA TGTGCCAGCAAGAATGGGGCTGGTTCCTATAATTCACCCCTCCACTTT. Its translation is CASKNGAGSYNSPLHF.

The V call is TRBV29-1, the J call TRBJ1-2; 9 nucleotides line up with TRBD1. CDR3 length equals 16 residues. Germline lookup yields CDR1 SQVTM and CDR2 ANQGSEA. Trimming at V came to 0 bases and at J to 4 bases, leaving 9 bases not matched to a gene. The CDR3, as DNA: TGCAGCGTTGAAGATGGATGGGACAGGGCCCCCTATGGCTACACCTTC. Translated: CSVEDGWDRAPYGYTF.

The chain has TRBV27 and TRBJ1-1, with 7 bases matching TRBD1. Unmatched junction bases numbered 7, after V lost 4 bases and J lost 5 bases. CDR3 length: 14 residues. Looked up from germline, CDR1 is MNHEY and CDR2 is SMNVEV (reference sequence). CDR3 region: CASSSDRLRTEAFF. The CDR3 nucleotides read TGTGCCAGCAGTTCGGACAGGTTGAGGACTGAAGCTTTCTTT.

This clone was picked up a small number of times. V gene TRBV19 combines with J gene TRBJ1-4, with D hard to call. The CDR3 extends over 15 amino acids. Trimming removed 0 bases at V and 2 bases at J, with 7 bases between. Germline CDR1 reads LNHDA; CDR2 reads SQIVND (reference sequence). CDR3 residues: CASSIDHSTNEKLFF. DNA of the CDR3: TGTGCCAGTAGTATAGACCACAGTACTAATGAAAAACTGTTTTTT.

V is TRBV6-5 and J is TRBJ1-5, with 8 bases fitting TRBD1. The V gene end was trimmed by 5 bases and the J gene end by 9 bases; junction bases not matched to a gene: 12. Germline V gene lookup returns CDR1 MNHEY and CDR2 SVGAGI. The CDR3 has 15 amino acids. This CDR3 reads CASSLQGTGGPPQHF. The CDR3 DNA reads as TGTGCCAGCAGTCTCCAGGGGACAGGCGGGCCGCCCCAGCATTTT.

The rearrangement joins TRBV11-2 to TRBJ1-1, with TRBD1 as a possible D gene (5 bases). CDR1 is SGHAT and CDR2 is FQNNGV in the germline V gene. The V gene lost 1 base and the J gene lost 0 bases, with 21 bases spanning the gap. The length of the CDR3 is 19 residues. In DNA, the CDR3 is TGTGCCAGCAGCTTAGGTTTAATTTTGGCAGGGCGGCTGAACACTGAAGCTTTCTTT. Encoded protein: CASSLGLILAGRLNTEAFF.

This chain links TRBV21-1 with TRBJ1-5; no DNA check was done on the table's D call, TRBD1. TRBV21-1 is labeled a pseudogene. The CDR3 runs to 15 residues. The CDR3 nucleotides read TGTGCCAGCAGCAAAGGACAGGCTAGGAATCAGCCCCAGCATTTT. Translating it yields CASSKGQARNQPQHF.

J is TRBJ1-1 and V is TRBV5-6, with D unresolved. The CDR3 has 15 residues. V shed 0 bases and J shed 2 bases, with 11 bases lying between them. Germline V lookup: CDR1 SGHDT, CDR2 YYEEEE. The CDR3 here is CASSLALGANTEAFF. The CDR3 DNA sequence: TGTGCCAGCAGCTTGGCCTTAGGAGCAAACACTGAAGCTTTCTTT.

This chain uses TRBV4-1 with TRBJ2-2; maybe TRBD1 (7 bases). The V gene's germline CDR1 is MGHRA and CDR2 YSYEKL. Trimming cost V 3 bases and J 5 bases, with 16 bases left between them. The CDR3 has 16 amino acids. The CDR3 nucleotides read TGCGCCAGCAGCCATATAGAGGCAGGGGGGACCGGGGAGCTGTTTTTT. This gives the protein CASSHIEAGGTGELFF.

This chain joins TRBV19 and TRBJ2-6; no definite D call. Trimming took off 11 bases at V and 0 bases at J, with 17 bases between the two ends. From germline, CDR1 is LNHDA and CDR2 SQIVND (reference sequence). There are 16 residues in the CDR3. In nucleotides, the CDR3 is TGTGCCGCGCAGACGGGTACCAGCTCTGGGGCCAACGTCCTGACTTTC. Its protein is CAAQTGTSSGANVLTF.

CDR3 amino acids: CAWTELLTGGQYF. The CDR3 DNA is TGTGCCTGGACCGAGCTATTGACAGGAGGGCAGTACTTC. The chain employs TRBV30 and TRBJ2-7; D might be TRBD1 (6 bases). The CDR3 is 13 residues long. Germline assignment: CDR1 GTSNPN and CDR2 SVGIG (reference sequence). V was pared by 4 bases and J by 9 bases, with 19 bases between.